The 28 T cell receptor beta chains below all came from one sample that was sequenced in a study of Ad26.COV2.S vaccination and SARS-CoV-2 variants. Assay: immunoSEQ multiplex PCR; the TCRdb copy retains only in-frame clones and omits some. The repertoire holds a few hundred thousand clones, around nine tenths seen once, with approximately 1.9% in the top ten. Treatment defined: around 19 received Ad26.COV2.S at low or high dose, single or two shots; about five received placebo; per-sample allocation not given. Following the first vaccine or placebo injection, samples were taken on day 63. Material: peripheral blood, obtained in a trial of Ad26.COV2.S vaccine versus placebo. Receptor source: a person aged 18-60 years who received the Ad26.COV2.S COVID-19 vaccine or a placebo.

The chain uses TRBV12-5 and TRBJ2-3, with TRBD2 matching 8 bases. Germline V lookup: CDR1 LGHNT, CDR2 FRNRAP. Losses at the gene ends were 3 bases for V and 3 bases for J; bases not matched to a gene: 5. The CDR3 is 15 amino acids. The CDR3 here is CASGFGSGITDTQYF. The DNA for the CDR3 is TGTGCTAGTGGTTTCGGTAGCGGGATAACAGATACGCAGTATTTT.

The V and J genes are TRBV6-5 and TRBJ2-1; a weak D match, TRBD2 (6 bases). Germline-derived CDR1 and CDR2 are MNHEY and SVGAGI. The CDR3 totals 15 residues. V was clipped by 9 bases and J by 0 bases, with 15 bases between them. The CDR3 reads CASRRIAASYNEQFF. The DNA of the CDR3 is TGTGCCAGTAGAAGGATAGCGGCCTCCTACAATGAGCAGTTCTTC.

J is TRBJ2-7 and V is TRBV7-9, with D possibly matching TRBD1 (5 bases). The CDR3 is made up of 12 amino acids. Germline V gene sequence: CDR1 SEHNR, CDR2 FQNEAQ (reference sequence). The ends were cut back, 1 base at V and 6 bases at J, with 7 bases in the middle. CDR3 protein: CASSLDRPEQYF. In nucleotides, the CDR3 is TGTGCCAGCAGCTTAGACAGGCCCGAGCAGTACTTC.

The chain is built from TRBV9 and TRBJ2-6, with 9 nucleotides matching TRBD1. The CDR3 loop spans 15 amino acids. CDR1 is SGDLS and CDR2 is YYNGEE in the germline V gene. With V trimmed by 6 bases and J by 2 bases, 3 bases remained unmatched. DNA for the CDR3: TGTGCCAGCACCAGGGACAGGGCTGGGGCCAACGTCCTGACTTTC. It specifies CASTRDRAGANVLTF.

This clone was detected only a few times. V gene TRBV6-4 combines with J gene TRBJ1-3; 9 bases are a match to TRBD1. V lost 6 bases to trimming and J lost 4 bases; unmatched junction nucleotides: 4. Germline CDR1 is MRHNA and CDR2 is SNTAGT. The CDR3 has 14 residues. The CDR3 protein is CASRPGQGGNTIYF. For the CDR3, the DNA is TGTGCCAGCAGACCCGGACAGGGGGGAAACACCATATATTTT.

The V gene is TRBV12-3 or TRBV12-4, the J gene TRBJ2-5; TRBD1 might be the D (6 bases). V was cut by 7 bases and J by 5 bases, with 14 bases left in between. The CDR3 length is 13 residues. The chain's CDR3 is CASTRGQRETQYF. CDR3 DNA sequence: TGTGCCAGCACCAGAGGACAGAGGGAGACCCAGTACTTC.

The chain couples TRBV7-9 to TRBJ2-1; TRBD1 matches 8 bases. CDR3 length equals 15 residues. V shed 1 base and J 6 bases; nucleotides not matched to a gene: 5. The germline V gene encodes CDR1 SEHNR and CDR2 FQNEAQ (reference sequence). The CDR3 sequence: CASSLGEQGVNEQFF. The CDR3 DNA follows: TGTGCCAGCAGCTTAGGAGAACAGGGGGTCAATGAGCAGTTCTTC.

CDR3 bases: TGTGCCAGCAGCAGTACTAGCGGGGAGAACACCGGGGAGCTGTTTTTT. Residues: CASSSTSGENTGELFF. The gene calls are TRBV7-9 and TRBJ2-2, with TRBD2 matching 10 bases. Germline V gene sequence: CDR1 SEHNR, CDR2 FQNEAQ (reference sequence). J lost 1 base, V lost 5 bases, and 4 bases had no gene match. The CDR3 is 16 residues long. The whole variable domain, filled in from reference TRBV7-9 and TRBJ2-2, reads DTGVSQNPRHKITKRGQNVTFRCDPISEHNRLYWYRQTLGQGPEFLTYFQNEAQLEKSRLLSDRFSAERPKGSFSTLEIQRTEQGDSAMYLCASSSTSGENTGELFFGEGSRLTVL.

The CDR3 loop is CASSSRAENTEAFF. Here the CDR3 DNA reads TGTGCCAGCAGCTCTAGGGCAGAGAACACTGAAGCTTTCTTT. V is TRBV28 and J is TRBJ1-1; D is unresolved. V lost 6 bases and J 1 base, leaving 12 bases between the germline ends. CDR1 and CDR2 (germline): MDHEN, SYDVKM. The CDR3 has 14 amino acids.

The genes are TRBV6-5 and TRBJ2-7, with a weak D call TRBD1 (6 bases). Trimming stripped 8 bases from V and 2 bases from J, with 13 bases between. Germline-derived CDR1 and CDR2 are MNHEY and SVGAGI. This CDR3 contains 13 residues. This chain's CDR3 is CASEGVPPYEQYF. CDR3 DNA: TGTGCCAGCGAGGGGGTCCCCCCCTACGAGCAGTACTTC.

The rearrangement uses TRBV27 and TRBJ2-6; 9 bases match TRBD1. The germline V gene encodes CDR1 MNHEY and CDR2 SMNVEV (reference sequence). This CDR3 comprises 19 residues. The ends lost 2 bases at V and 2 bases at J; junction bases unmatched: 10. CDR3 loop: CASSLQARDRVTGANVLTF. The DNA of the CDR3 is TGTGCCAGCAGTTTACAGGCCCGGGACAGGGTGACTGGGGCCAACGTCCTGACTTTC.

The V gene is TRBV25-1, the J gene TRBJ2-1, with D possibly being TRBD1 (6 bases). CDR3 length: 15 residues. Germline lookup yields CDR1 MGHDK and CDR2 SYGVNS. With 4 bases removed from V and 6 bases from J, the gap between germline ends came to 16 bases. In nucleotides, the CDR3 is TGTGCCAGCAGTGGGACAGTGCGACACTTCAATGAGCAGTTCTTC. Its translation is CASSGTVRHFNEQFF.

This chain uses TRBV12-5 with TRBJ2-1; perhaps TRBD1 as D (6 bases). Trimming removed 9 bases from V and 8 bases from J, with 20 bases in between. The CDR3 sequence is 14 residues long. From germline, CDR1 is LGHNT and CDR2 FRNRAP. CDR3 sequence: CASASQGNLDEQFF. The CDR3 nucleotides read TGTGCTAGCGCCTCGCAGGGGAATCTGGATGAGCAGTTCTTC.

The chain has TRBV14 and TRBJ2-3; 8 bases are shared with TRBD2. Germline V CDR1 and CDR2: SGHDN, FVKESK. CDR3 length: 16 residues. V was clipped by 5 bases and J by 1 base; unmatched bases: 8. As DNA, the CDR3 is TGTGCCAGCAGCGAGCGGGAGCAATTTGGCACAGATACGCAGTATTTT. Residues: CASSEREQFGTDTQYF.

This clone was picked up one time. V and J are TRBV13 and TRBJ1-3; a possible D gene is TRBD1 (6 bases). The CDR3 totals 15 residues. Trimming took 7 bases from V and 5 from J, leaving 18 bases between them. Per germline, CDR1 PRHDT and CDR2 FYEKMQ (reference sequence). The CDR3 DNA reads TGTGCCAGCACCGATCAGTCGGGGGCACGAAACACCATATATTTT. Amino acid sequence: CASTDQSGARNTIYF. The full variable domain, rest sourced from reference TRBV13 and TRBJ1-3, is AAGVIQSPRHLIKEKRETATLKCYPIPRHDTVYWYQQGPGQDPQFLISFYEKMQSDKGSIPDRFSAQQFSDYHSELNMSSLELGDSALYFCASTDQSGARNTIYFGEGSWLTVV.

As regards this clone: Different DNA sequences within this sample yield the same CDR3. This CDR3 is CSARGPGELFF. CDR3 in DNA: TGCAGTGCTAGGGGTCCCGGGGAGCTGTTTTTT. The V gene is TRBV20-1, the J gene TRBJ2-2, with no clear D. The CDR3 runs 11 residues. The germline V and J ends were trimmed by 3 bases and 6 bases, with 5 bases remaining between them. The germline CDR1 and CDR2 sequences are DFQATT and SNEGSKA (reference sequence).

This clone was observed a single time. The chain employs TRBV14 and TRBJ2-3; TRBD1 matches at 8 bases. The length of the CDR3 is 16 residues. J gave up 3 bases and V 2 bases, and 7 bases lay outside the gene matches. Germline V gives CDR1 SGHDN, CDR2 FVKESK. The CDR3 loop reads CASSQLTGGWTDTQYF. The CDR3 DNA sequence: TGTGCCAGCAGCCAACTAACAGGGGGTTGGACAGATACGCAGTATTTT.

This clone showed up just once. This sequence joins TRBV11-2 and TRBJ1-4; TRBD1 matches 7 bases. The germline V gene has CDR1 SGHAT and CDR2 FQNNGV. The CDR3 contains 15 residues. V was pared by 7 bases and J by 7 bases, with 12 bases of the junction left unmatched. The CDR3 sequence: CASNSGGSAPEKLFF. The CDR3 DNA reads TGTGCCAGCAACTCAGGGGGGAGCGCTCCTGAAAAACTGTTTTTT.

The chain recombines TRBV19 with TRBJ2-3, with no clear D. Trimming pared 3 bases from V and 0 bases from J, leaving 7 bases between. Germline CDR1 LNHDA, CDR2 SQIVND (reference sequence). The CDR3 is made up of 14 amino acids. The CDR3 nucleotides are TGTGCCAGTAGTATCGGCACCAGCACAGATACGCAGTATTTT. It specifies CASSIGTSTDTQYF.

The CDR3, as DNA: TGTGCCAGCAGCCGGGAGAGTATAAACACCGGGGAGCTGTTTTTT. This translates into CASSRESINTGELFF. The chain recombines TRBV11-2 with TRBJ2-2, with D perhaps matching TRBD2 (6 bases). The CDR3 consists of 15 residues. Deletions cut 5 bases from V and 2 bases from J, with 12 bases between. The germline V gene encodes CDR1 SGHAT and CDR2 FQNNGV.

This chain joins TRBV9 and TRBJ2-5, with unresolved D. Trimming cost V 2 bases and J 0 bases, with 5 bases left between them. The CDR3 totals 13 residues. CDR1 and CDR2 from the germline V gene are SGDLS and YYNGEE. CDR3 protein: CASSVLDQETQYF. Here the CDR3 DNA reads TGTGCCAGCAGCGTCTTGGACCAAGAGACCCAGTACTTC.

V gene TRBV9 combines with J gene TRBJ2-3; D uncertain. The V gene's germline CDR1 is SGDLS and CDR2 YYNGEE. Trimming removed 3 bases from V and 2 bases from J, with 7 bases in between. The CDR3 spans 13 residues. The CDR3 protein is CASSAQTTDTQYF. The DNA for the CDR3 is TGTGCCAGCAGCGCGCAGACCACAGATACGCAGTATTTT. Looking up the rest from reference TRBV9 and TRBJ2-3 gives the full variable domain: DSGVTQTPKHLITATGQRVTLRCSPRSGDLSVYWYQQSLDQGLQFLIQYYNGEERAKGNILERFSAQQFPDLHSELNLSSLELGDSALYFCASSAQTTDTQYFGPGTRLTVL.

This chain connects TRBV30 to TRBJ2-7; 9 bases match TRBD1. This CDR3 contains 14 residues. With V trimmed by 4 bases and J by 2 bases, 6 bases remained unmatched. The germline V gene encodes CDR1 GTSNPN and CDR2 SVGIG (reference sequence). This CDR3 is CAWKGTGSPYEQYF. CDR3 nucleotides: TGTGCCTGGAAGGGGACAGGGAGCCCCTACGAGCAGTACTTC.

The chain carries TRBV15 and TRBJ2-5; D gene uncertain. The V end lost 2 bases, the J end lost 1 base, and 11 bases lay between the germline ends. CDR1 is LNHNV and CDR2 is YYDKDF in the germline V gene (reference sequence). CDR3 length: 15 residues. The CDR3, as DNA: TGTGCCACCAGCAGAATAGGACGGATCCAAGAGACCCAGTACTTC. Amino acid sequence: CATSRIGRIQETQYF. The full variable domain, its missing parts supplied by reference TRBV15 and TRBJ2-5, is DAMVIQNPRYQVTQFGKPVTLSCSQTLNHNVMYWYQQKSSQAPKLLFHYYDKDFNNEADTPDNFQSRRPNTSFCFLDIRSPGLGDTAMYLCATSRIGRIQETQYFGPGTRLLVL.

The chain combines TRBV2 with TRBJ2-3, with a weak D call TRBD1 (5 bases). The germline V gene encodes CDR1 SNHLY and CDR2 FYNNEI. The CDR3 length is 14 residues. The germline V and J ends were trimmed by 5 bases and 2 bases, with 11 bases remaining between them. The CDR3 DNA is TGTGCCAGCAGTCAGACAGTCCACACAGATACGCAGTATTTT. It encodes CASSQTVHTDTQYF.

This clone was recorded once. The chain recombines TRBV28 with TRBJ2-5; 11 nucleotides agree with TRBD1. The trim removed 6 bases at V and 4 bases at J, leaving 7 bases unmatched. The CDR3 covers 15 residues. Germline loops: CDR1 MDHEN, CDR2 SYDVKM. CDR3 DNA sequence: TGTGCCAGCAGGCGGCCGGGACAGGGGGTAGAGACCCAGTACTTC. Translation gives CASRRPGQGVETQYF.

The chain couples TRBV7-3 to TRBJ2-1, with D perhaps matching TRBD1 or TRBD2 (6 bases each). The CDR3 extends over 16 amino acids. Looked up from germline, CDR1 is SGHTA and CDR2 is FQGTGA. Trimming left V 5 bases short and J 1 base short, with 15 bases between. The CDR3 coding sequence is TGTGCCAGCAGCCCTGTCGGGGGCCCTTCCTACAATGAGCAGTTCTTC. Residues: CASSPVGGPSYNEQFF.

As for this clone: At one end, the junction sequence differs from germline, possibly due to a read error. This chain links TRBV11-2 with TRBJ2-7; 9 nucleotides align to TRBD1. Looked up from germline, CDR1 is SGHAT and CDR2 is FQNNGV. This CDR3 comprises 15 residues. The DNA of the CDR3 is TGTGCCAGCAGAACCCATCGGGACAGGGCCAACCTTAGGGACTTC. It yields the protein CASRTHRDRANLRDF. Combining the CDR3 with reference TRBV11-2 and TRBJ2-7 gives the whole variable domain EAGVAQSPRYKIIEKRQSVAFWCNPISGHATLYWYQQILGQGPKLLIQFQNNGVVDDSQLPKDRFSAERLKGVDSTLKIQPAKLEDSAVYLCASRTHRDRANLRDFGPGTRLTVT.